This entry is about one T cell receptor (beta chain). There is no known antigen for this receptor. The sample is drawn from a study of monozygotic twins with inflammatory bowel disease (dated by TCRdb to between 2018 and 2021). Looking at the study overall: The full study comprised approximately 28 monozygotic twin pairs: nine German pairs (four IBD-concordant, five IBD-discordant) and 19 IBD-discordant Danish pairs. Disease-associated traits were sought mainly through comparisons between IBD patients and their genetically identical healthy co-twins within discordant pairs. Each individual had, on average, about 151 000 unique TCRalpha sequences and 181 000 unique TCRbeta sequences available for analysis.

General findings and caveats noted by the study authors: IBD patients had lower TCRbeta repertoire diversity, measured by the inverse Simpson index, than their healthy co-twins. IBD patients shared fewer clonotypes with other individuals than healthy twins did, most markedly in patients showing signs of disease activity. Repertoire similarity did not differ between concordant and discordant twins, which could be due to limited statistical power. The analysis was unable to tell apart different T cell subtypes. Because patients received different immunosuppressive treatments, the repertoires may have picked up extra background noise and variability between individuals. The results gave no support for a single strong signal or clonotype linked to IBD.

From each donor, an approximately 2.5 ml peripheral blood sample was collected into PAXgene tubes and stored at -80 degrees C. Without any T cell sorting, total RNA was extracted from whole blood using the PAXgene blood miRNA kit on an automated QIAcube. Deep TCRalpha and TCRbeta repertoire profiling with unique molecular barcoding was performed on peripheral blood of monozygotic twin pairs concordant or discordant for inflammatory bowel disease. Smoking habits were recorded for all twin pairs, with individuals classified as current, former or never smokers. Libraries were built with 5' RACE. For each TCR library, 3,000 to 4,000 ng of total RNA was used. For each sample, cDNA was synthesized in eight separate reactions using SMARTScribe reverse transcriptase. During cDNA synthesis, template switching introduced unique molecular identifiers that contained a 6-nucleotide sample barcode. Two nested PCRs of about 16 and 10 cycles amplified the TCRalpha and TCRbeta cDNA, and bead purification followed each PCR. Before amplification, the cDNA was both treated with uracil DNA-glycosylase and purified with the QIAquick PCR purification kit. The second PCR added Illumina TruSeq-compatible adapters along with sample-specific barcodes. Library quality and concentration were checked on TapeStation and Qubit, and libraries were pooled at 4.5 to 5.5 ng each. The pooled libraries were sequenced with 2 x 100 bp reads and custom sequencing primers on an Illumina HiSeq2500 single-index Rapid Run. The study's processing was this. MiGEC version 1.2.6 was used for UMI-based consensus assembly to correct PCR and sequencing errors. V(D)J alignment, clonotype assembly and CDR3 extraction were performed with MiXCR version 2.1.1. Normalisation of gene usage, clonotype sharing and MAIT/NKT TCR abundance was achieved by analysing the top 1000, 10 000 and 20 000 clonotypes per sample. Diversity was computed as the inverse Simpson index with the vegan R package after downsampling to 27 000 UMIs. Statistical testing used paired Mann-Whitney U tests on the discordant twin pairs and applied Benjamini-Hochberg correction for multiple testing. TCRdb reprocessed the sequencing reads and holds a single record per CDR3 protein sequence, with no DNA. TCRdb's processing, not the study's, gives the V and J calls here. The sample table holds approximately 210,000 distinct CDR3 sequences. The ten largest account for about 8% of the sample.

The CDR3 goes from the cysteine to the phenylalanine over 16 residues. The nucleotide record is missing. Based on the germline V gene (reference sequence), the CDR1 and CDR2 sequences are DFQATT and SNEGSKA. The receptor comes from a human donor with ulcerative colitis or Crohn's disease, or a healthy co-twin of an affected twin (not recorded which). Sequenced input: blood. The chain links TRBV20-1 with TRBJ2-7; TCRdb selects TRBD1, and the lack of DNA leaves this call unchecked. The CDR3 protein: CSARDLGDREPYEQYF.